The 5 T cell receptor beta chains in this list originate from one sample, sequenced in a study of blood T cell repertoires in COVID-19. The method was immunoSEQ multiplex PCR; TCRdb's version includes in-frame clones alone and lacks a portion of them. The repertoire holds about 39,000 clones, with approximately 78% as singletons. The sample consisted of peripheral blood. The receptors shown here come from a man aged 55 to 69 in a cohort sampled during active COVID-19.

V gene TRBV9 combines with J gene TRBJ1-1; D not resolved. Germline CDR1 is SGDLS and CDR2 is YYNGEE. V lost 2 bases, J lost 5 bases, and 10 bases lay in between. The CDR3 consists of 13 residues. CDR3 sequence reads: CASSVGGRTEAFF. CDR3 bases: TGTGCCAGCAGCGTGGGAGGACGTACTGAAGCTTTCTTT. Supplemented by reference TRBV9 and TRBJ1-1, the full variable domain reads DSGVTQTPKHLITATGQRVTLRCSPRSGDLSVYWYQQSLDQGLQFLIQYYNGEERAKGNILERFSAQQFPDLHSELNLSSLELGDSALYFCASSVGGRTEAFFGQGTRLTVV.

The chain employs TRBV19 and TRBJ2-3; 13 bases align to TRBD2. Germline CDR1 reads LNHDA; CDR2 reads SQIVND (reference sequence). The length of the CDR3 is 15 residues. V shed 7 bases, J shed 6 bases, and the junction held 7 bases outside the gene matches. The CDR3 DNA reads as TGTGCCAGTACTAGACTAGCGGGGGGCCGGGATACGCAGTATTTT. This encodes CASTRLAGGRDTQYF.

This clone was counted only a few times. The J gene is TRBJ2-7, the V gene TRBV10-3, with 8 bases identical to TRBD1. Germline V gene data show CDR1 as ENHRY and CDR2 as SYGVKD. The CDR3 covers 13 residues. V dropped 5 bases and J dropped 3; count of bases not matched to a gene: 3. For the CDR3, the DNA is TGTGCCATCAGTATGGACAGGGACTACGAGCAGTACTTC. As protein: CAISMDRDYEQYF.

This clone counts as medium-sized. The genes are TRBV19 and TRBJ1-2, with D tentatively TRBD1 (5 bases). CDR3 size: 15 residues. In germline, CDR1 is LNHDA, CDR2 SQIVND (reference sequence). V lost 7 bases and J 5 bases, leaving 20 bases between the germline ends. The CDR3: CASNREGGAEYGYTF. CDR3 bases: TGTGCCAGTAATAGAGAAGGTGGGGCAGAATATGGCTACACCTTC.

This clone was observed a handful of times. V gene TRBV4-3 combines with J gene TRBJ1-4; the D gene is possibly TRBD1 (6 bases). V shed 1 base and J shed 2 bases, with 11 bases lying between them. Looked up from germline, CDR1 is LGHNA and CDR2 is YSLEER. The CDR3 is 16 amino acids. The CDR3 DNA reads TGCGCCAGCAGCCAAGTTAGGGGGGGGACTAATGAAAAACTGTTTTTT. Encoded protein: CASSQVRGGTNEKLFF.